These 7 T cell receptor beta chains were all obtained from the same sample, sequenced in a study of blood T cell repertoires in COVID-19. Clones were sequenced by immunoSEQ multiplex PCR, and TCRdb holds only the in-frame ones, with some missing. Among 150,000 to 200,000 clones listed, about nine tenths were seen once. Sequencing used peripheral blood. All receptors derive from a man aged 50-60 years with acute or convalescent COVID-19.

This CDR3 reads CASSPTTGGTDTQYF. In nucleotides, the CDR3 is TGTGCCAGCAGCCCCACGACAGGGGGCACAGATACGCAGTATTTT. V and J are TRBV14 and TRBJ2-3; 8 bases match TRBD1. V lost 4 bases to trimming and J lost 1 base; unmatched junction nucleotides: 4. Germline CDR1 is SGHDN and CDR2 is FVKESK. CDR3 length: 15 amino acids.

This clone has a single count. The chain couples TRBV12-3 or TRBV12-4 to TRBJ2-7; a weak D match, TRBD2 (6 bases). The CDR3 loop spans 13 amino acids. V lost 3 bases and J lost 3, with 9 bases in between. CDR3 bases: TGTGCCAGCAGTTTCCGGGAGAGCTACGAGCAGTACTTC. This sequence encodes CASSFRESYEQYF.

The chain recombines TRBV7-2 with TRBJ1-1; no definite D call. The CDR3 loop spans 14 amino acids. Germline CDR1 reads SGHTA; CDR2 reads FQGNSA. V was trimmed by 5 bases and J by 1 base, leaving 11 bases between them. The CDR3 DNA reads as TGTGCCAGCAGCCCCTTACAGAAGAACACTGAAGCTTTCTTT. This codes for CASSPLQKNTEAFF.

This chain connects TRBV30 to TRBJ1-4; D gene unclear. The CDR3 contains 12 residues. The ends were cut back, 2 bases at V and 13 bases at J, with 14 bases in the middle. The germline gives CDR1 GTSNPN, CDR2 SVGIG (reference sequence). The CDR3 here is CAWSPQSWALFF. Written as DNA, the CDR3 is TGTGCCTGGAGTCCCCAGTCCTGGGCACTGTTTTTT.

The chain recombines TRBV30 with TRBJ1-3; D gene ambiguous. Looked up from germline, CDR1 is GTSNPN and CDR2 is SVGIG (reference sequence). V was cut by 6 bases and J by 4 bases, with 7 bases left in between. The length of the CDR3 is 11 residues. CDR3 in DNA: TGTGCCTGTCCAATCGGAAACACCATATATTTT. Protein product: CACPIGNTIYF. Looking up the rest from reference TRBV30 and TRBJ1-3 gives the full variable domain: SQTIHQWPATLVQPVGSPLSLECTVEGTSNPNLYWYRQAAGRGLQLLFYSVGIGQISSEVPQNLSASRPQDRQFILSSKKLLLSDSGFYLCACPIGNTIYFGEGSWLTVV.

This clone was recorded once. V is TRBV27 and J is TRBJ2-7; maybe TRBD2 (5 bases). Deletions cut 0 bases from V and 3 bases from J, with 27 bases between. This CDR3 spans 20 amino acids. Germline CDR1 and CDR2: MNHEY and SMNVEV (reference sequence). CDR3 amino acids: CASSLSGIRYNLSSLYEQYF. CDR3 nucleotide sequence: TGTGCCAGCAGTTTATCCGGGATTCGCTATAACCTATCCTCTCTCTACGAGCAGTACTTC.

J is TRBJ2-3 and V is TRBV6-6, with no clear D. Germline values: CDR1 MNHNY, CDR2 SVGAGI (reference sequence). The V gene lost 2 bases and the J gene lost 1 base, with 7 bases spanning the gap. The CDR3 runs to 14 residues. The CDR3 DNA reads as TGTGCCAGCAGTTACCGCCAGGGCACAGATACGCAGTATTTT. It translates to CASSYRQGTDTQYF.